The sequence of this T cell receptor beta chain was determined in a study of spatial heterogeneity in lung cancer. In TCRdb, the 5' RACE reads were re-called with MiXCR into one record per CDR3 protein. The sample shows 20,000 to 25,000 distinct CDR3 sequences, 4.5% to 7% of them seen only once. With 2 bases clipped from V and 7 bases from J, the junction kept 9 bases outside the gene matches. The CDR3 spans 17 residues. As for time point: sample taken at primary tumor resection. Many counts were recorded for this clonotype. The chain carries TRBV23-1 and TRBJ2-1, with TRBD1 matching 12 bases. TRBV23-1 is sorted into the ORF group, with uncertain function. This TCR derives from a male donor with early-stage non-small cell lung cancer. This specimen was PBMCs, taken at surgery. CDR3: CASSQKGRDRGLNEQFF. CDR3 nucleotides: TGCGCCAGCAGTCAAAAAGGACGGGACAGGGGGCTGAATGAGCAGTTCTTC.